Listed below are T cell receptor beta chains from one sample, sequenced in a study of blood T cell repertoires in COVID-19. Clones were read by immunoSEQ multiplex PCR, and TCRdb kept only the in-frame ones, dropping some. The table lists 200,000 to 250,000 clones, more than 75% of them singletons. The specimen sequenced was peripheral blood. The receptor set was obtained from a woman in her 70s with COVID-19, enrolled during active disease. The conserved cysteine and the conserved F or W are not part of the CDR3 here. Not every row has a clone size; where given, it reads once, few, many or a size class.

clone_size	v_call	j_call	cdr3_aa
.	TRBV7-2	TRBJ1-5	ASSQNRGHQAQH
.	TRBV7-2	TRBJ2-7	ASSLASGRSLYEQY
.	TRBV18	TRBJ2-7	ASSQTRETNEQY
few	TRBV18	TRBJ2-7	ASSPPGRGEQY
.	TRBV5-6	TRBJ1-5	ASSLRGWSNQPQH
.	TRBV7-2	TRBJ1-1	ASSLAVHRVWTEAF
.	TRBV19	TRBJ2-2	ASSIAGGELF
.	TRBV25-1	TRBJ2-3	ASREDSPDTQY
.	TRBV27	TRBJ1-2	ASSLINGSWREGRPYGYT
.	TRBV4-2	TRBJ2-5	ASSQAGTSGSGQETQY
.	TRBV29-1	TRBJ1-3	SVASYSGNTIY
.	TRBV12-3/TRBV12-4	TRBJ1-3	ASSSDRGLTIY
.	TRBV6-2/TRBV6-3	TRBJ1-5	ASSSTTGSQH
.	TRBV10-1	TRBJ2-7	ASSRGGEGSSSYEQY
.	TRBV30	TRBJ1-4	AWSVTDRVYNEKLF
few	TRBV6-2/TRBV6-3	TRBJ2-7	ASSYGRGRSHEQY
.	TRBV5-1	TRBJ2-7	ASSLDGRASYEQY
.	TRBV7-2	TRBJ2-2	ASSLNGRASTGELF
once	TRBV10-3	TRBJ1-2	AIRAGTGAGYT
.	TRBV4-1	TRBJ1-6	ASSQYPLGANSPLH
.	TRBV6-2/TRBV6-3	TRBJ2-7	ASSYPTPTGSRTSGSYEQY
.	TRBV6-5	TRBJ2-7	ASSYSQGASEQY
.	TRBV5-1	TRBJ2-5	ASSWGLAGGPGETQY
.	TRBV29-1	TRBJ2-7	SVGQGAYEQY
many	TRBV24-1	TRBJ2-2	ATSAGGFAGELF
few	TRBV6-6	TRBJ1-5	ASSRSPTGGNNQPQH
.	TRBV19	TRBJ2-1	ASSRGLAAFRDNEQF
.	TRBV19	TRBJ2-1	ASSFAGGPWSNEQF
few	TRBV7-2	TRBJ1-2	ASSLGRNYGYT
.	TRBV5-1	TRBJ1-6	ASSLGYQGSTLH
few	TRBV4-1	TRBJ2-2	ASRGGLAGGPNTGELF
.	TRBV28	TRBJ2-7	ASVTSGRVYEQY
.	TRBV24-1	TRBJ2-1	ATSQGGWDGNEQF
.	TRBV15	TRBJ1-2	ATSRDRGTSGYT
.	TRBV7-2	TRBJ2-7	ASSLGQGGVYEQY
.	TRBV5-8	TRBJ2-4	ASTPGGLGKNIQY
.	TRBV9	TRBJ1-4	ASSVGARGGKLF
.	TRBV6-2/TRBV6-3	TRBJ2-5	ASSPSLAGLTQETQY
.	TRBV9	TRBJ2-3	ASGIGGSTDTQY
.	TRBV7-2	TRBJ1-1	ASSLAPRAWAF
once	TRBV28	TRBJ2-2	ASKFIGRGTGELF
.	TRBV11-2	TRBJ1-1	ASSQDREDTEAF
.	TRBV28	TRBJ1-4	ASSLGGVANEKLF
.	TRBV12-3/TRBV12-4	TRBJ2-7	ASRTGPSYEQY
.	TRBV11-2	TRBJ1-6	ASSLVAQGGSPLH
.	TRBV5-4	TRBJ2-3	ASSLDWASGSIDTQY
.	TRBV6-5	TRBJ1-1	ASRPRGQGTEAF
.	TRBV30	TRBJ1-2	AWKWRGLDGYT
.	TRBV24-1	TRBJ2-1	ATSDPGHRGNEQF
.	TRBV19	TRBJ1-3	ASRLYGQGALAGNTIY
few	TRBV2	TRBJ2-1	ATQAGNAYNEQF
.	TRBV10-3	TRBJ2-7	ATYSGRTHYEQY
once	TRBV2	TRBJ1-5	ASSEEVYQPQH
.	TRBV7-2	TRBJ1-4	ASSPRDRGIEKLF
.	TRBV7-9	TRBJ2-1	ASGRGENYNEQF